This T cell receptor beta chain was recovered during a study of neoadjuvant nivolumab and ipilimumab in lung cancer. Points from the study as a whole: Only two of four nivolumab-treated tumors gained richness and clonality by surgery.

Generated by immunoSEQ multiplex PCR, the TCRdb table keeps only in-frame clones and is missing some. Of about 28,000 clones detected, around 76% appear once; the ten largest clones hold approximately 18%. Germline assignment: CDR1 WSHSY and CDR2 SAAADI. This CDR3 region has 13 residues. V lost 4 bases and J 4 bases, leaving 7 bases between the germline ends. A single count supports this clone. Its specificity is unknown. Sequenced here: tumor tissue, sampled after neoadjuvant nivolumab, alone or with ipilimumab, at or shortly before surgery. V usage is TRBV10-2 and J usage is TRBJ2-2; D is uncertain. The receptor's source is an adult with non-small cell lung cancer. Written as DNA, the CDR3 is TGCGCCAGCAGTGGAGGCAGCACCGGGGAGCTGTTTTTT. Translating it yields CASSGGSTGELFF.